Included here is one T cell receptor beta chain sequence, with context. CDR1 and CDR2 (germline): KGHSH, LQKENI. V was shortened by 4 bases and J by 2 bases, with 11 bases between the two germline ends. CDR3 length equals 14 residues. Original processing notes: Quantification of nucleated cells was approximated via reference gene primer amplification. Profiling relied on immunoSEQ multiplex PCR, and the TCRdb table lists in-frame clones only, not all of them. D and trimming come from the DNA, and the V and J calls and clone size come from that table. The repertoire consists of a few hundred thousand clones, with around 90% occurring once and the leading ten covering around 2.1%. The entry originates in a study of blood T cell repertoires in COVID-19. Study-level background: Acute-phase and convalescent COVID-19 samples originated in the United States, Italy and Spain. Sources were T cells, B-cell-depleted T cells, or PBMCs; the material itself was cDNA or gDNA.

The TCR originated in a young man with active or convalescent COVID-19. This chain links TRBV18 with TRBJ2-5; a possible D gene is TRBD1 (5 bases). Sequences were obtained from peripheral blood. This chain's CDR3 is CASSRRVMQETQYF. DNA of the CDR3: TGTGCCAGCTCACGCAGGGTTATGCAAGAGACCCAGTACTTC.